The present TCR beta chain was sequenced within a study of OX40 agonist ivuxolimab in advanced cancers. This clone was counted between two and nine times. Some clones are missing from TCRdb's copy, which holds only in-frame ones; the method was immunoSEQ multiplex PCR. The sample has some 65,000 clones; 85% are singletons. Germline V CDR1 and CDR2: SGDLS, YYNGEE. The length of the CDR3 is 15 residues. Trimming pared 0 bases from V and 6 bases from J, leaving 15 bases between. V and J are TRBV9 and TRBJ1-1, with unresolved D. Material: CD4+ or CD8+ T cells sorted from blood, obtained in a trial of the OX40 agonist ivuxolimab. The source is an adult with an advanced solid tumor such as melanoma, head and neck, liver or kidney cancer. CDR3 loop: CASSVDPLGVAEAFF. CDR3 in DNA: TGTGCCAGCAGCGTAGATCCCCTCGGGGTTGCTGAAGCTTTCTTT.